Listed here is a single T cell receptor (beta chain). As yet, its antigen is unknown. A roughly 9.3 ml volume of fresh peripheral blood provided the PBMCs. The entry originates in a study of T cells in Graves' hyperthyroidism and ophthalmopathy. V gave up 4 bases and J gave up 4 bases; unmatched junction bases: 6. CDR1 and CDR2 from the germline V gene are MNHEY and SMNVEV (reference sequence). This CDR3 is built from 14 residues. Amplification targeted TCR beta CDR3 regions from RNA transcripts. With the HTBI primer set, the TCR CDR3 went through a first round of RT-PCR. TCRdb recomputed calls from the multiplex PCR reads with MiXCR, one row per CDR3 protein. The sample lists a few hundred thousand distinct CDR3 sequences, around 20% occurring once. Study conclusions and caveats: Blood also showed most of the thyroid clonotypes that were expanded above 0.001. In the analysis, a 13 V-J model separated ophthalmopathy from stable hyperthyroidism.

Sequencing was performed on blood. This chain connects TRBV27 to TRBJ2-7; TRBD1 matches at 8 bases. This TCR derives from a man aged 18 to 35 with Graves' hyperthyroidism. The CDR3 spells CASSSGQALYEQYF. The DNA of the CDR3 is TGTGCCAGCAGTTCGGGACAGGCCTTGTACGAGCAGTACTTC.